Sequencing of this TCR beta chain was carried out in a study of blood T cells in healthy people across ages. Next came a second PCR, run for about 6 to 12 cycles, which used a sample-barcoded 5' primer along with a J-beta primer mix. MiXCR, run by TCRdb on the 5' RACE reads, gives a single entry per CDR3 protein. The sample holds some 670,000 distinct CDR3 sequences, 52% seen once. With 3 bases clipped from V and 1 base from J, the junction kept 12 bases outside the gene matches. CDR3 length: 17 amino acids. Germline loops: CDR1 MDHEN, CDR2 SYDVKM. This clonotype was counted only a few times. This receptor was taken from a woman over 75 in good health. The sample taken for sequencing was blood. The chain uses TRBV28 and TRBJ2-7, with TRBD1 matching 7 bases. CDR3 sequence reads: CASSFPRTGNISYEQYF. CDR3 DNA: TGTGCCAGCAGTTTCCCCAGGACAGGAAATATTTCCTACGAGCAGTACTTC.